The entry below gives a single T cell receptor (beta chain) sequence along with its context. The target antigen is unknown. Sampling times: baseline, cycle 4 day 1, cycle 7 day 1. The record originates from a study of OX40 agonist ivuxolimab in advanced cancers. Background on the study: Dose-escalation patients' cancers were hepatocellular carcinoma, melanoma, renal cell or head and neck cancer. Subjects had a mean age of roughly 60 years, with a range of 23 to 79; approximately 83% were male. The study's findings and limits: CD8+ T cells were the subset that, on average, had more expanded clones than CD4+.

Method: immunoSEQ multiplex PCR; TCRdb's copy keeps in-frame clones and lacks some. Counted here are 85,000 to 90,000 clones, approximately 85% occurring once; the ten biggest clones make up over 0.2%. This clonotype was obtained from an adult with an advanced solid tumor such as melanoma, head and neck, liver or kidney cancer. Source: CD4+ or CD8+ T cells sorted from blood, taken in a trial of the OX40 agonist ivuxolimab.

In DNA form, the CDR3 reads TGTGCCAGCAGCTTAACACTAGCGGGAGGGCCTTATGAGCAGTTCTTC. The encoded protein is CASSLTLAGGPYEQFF. The V and J genes are TRBV7-3 and TRBJ2-1; TRBD2 matches at 13 bases. Germline trimming cut 0 bases from V and 8 bases from J; bases unmatched to any gene: 4. Germline CDR1 SGHTA, CDR2 FQGTGA. CDR3 length equals 16 residues.